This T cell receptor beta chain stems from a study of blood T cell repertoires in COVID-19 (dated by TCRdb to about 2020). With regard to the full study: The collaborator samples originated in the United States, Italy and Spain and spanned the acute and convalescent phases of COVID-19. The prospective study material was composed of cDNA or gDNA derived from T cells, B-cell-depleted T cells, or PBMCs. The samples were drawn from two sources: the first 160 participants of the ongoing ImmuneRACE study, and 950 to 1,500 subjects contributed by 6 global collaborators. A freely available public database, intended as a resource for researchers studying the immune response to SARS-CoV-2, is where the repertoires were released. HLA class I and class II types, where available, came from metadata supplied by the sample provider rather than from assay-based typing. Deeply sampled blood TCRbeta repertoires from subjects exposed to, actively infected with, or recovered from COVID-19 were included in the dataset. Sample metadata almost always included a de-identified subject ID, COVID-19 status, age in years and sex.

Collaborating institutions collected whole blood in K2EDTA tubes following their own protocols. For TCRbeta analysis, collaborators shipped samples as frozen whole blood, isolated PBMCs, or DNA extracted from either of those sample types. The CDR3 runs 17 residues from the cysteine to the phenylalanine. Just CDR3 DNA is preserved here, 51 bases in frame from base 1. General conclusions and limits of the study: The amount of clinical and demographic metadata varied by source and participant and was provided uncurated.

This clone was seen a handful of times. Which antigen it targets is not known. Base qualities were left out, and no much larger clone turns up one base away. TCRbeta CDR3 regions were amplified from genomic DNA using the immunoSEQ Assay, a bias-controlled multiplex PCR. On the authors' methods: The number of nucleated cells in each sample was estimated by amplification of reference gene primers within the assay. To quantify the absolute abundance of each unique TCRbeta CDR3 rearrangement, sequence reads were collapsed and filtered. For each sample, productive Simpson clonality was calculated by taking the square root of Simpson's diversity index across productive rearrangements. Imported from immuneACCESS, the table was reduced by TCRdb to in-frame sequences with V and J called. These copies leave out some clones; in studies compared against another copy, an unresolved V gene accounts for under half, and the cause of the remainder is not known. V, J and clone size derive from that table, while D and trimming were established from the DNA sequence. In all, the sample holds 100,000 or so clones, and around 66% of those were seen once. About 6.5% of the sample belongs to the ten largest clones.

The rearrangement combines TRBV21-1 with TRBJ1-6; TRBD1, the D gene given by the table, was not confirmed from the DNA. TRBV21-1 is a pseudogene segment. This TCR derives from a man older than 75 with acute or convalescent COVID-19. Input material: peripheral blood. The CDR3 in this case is CASRGLRDRVLSSPLHF. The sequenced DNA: TGTGCCAGCAGGGGGCTCAGGGACAGGGTTTTATCCTCACCCCTCCACTTT.